One sample yielded the 28 T cell receptor beta chains listed below, sequenced in a study of blood T cell repertoires in COVID-19 (dated by TCRdb to the early 2020s). Receptors were amplified or captured by the immunoSEQ multiplex PCR assay. What TCRdb holds here is the immuneACCESS table cut down to in-frame rearrangements. Part of the clones is not present; checked against another copy, under half of the missing clones reflect an unresolved V gene, and the others are unexplained. The sample yields over 100,000 clones; more than 85% were counted once. Over 15% of the sample is taken by the ten largest. What was sequenced was peripheral blood. The receptors originated from a human donor with acute or convalescent COVID-19. The donor label of this sample is uncertain.

The rearrangement links TRBV28 to TRBJ2-7, with a tentative D call TRBD2 (7 bases). Trimming took off 7 bases at V and 2 bases at J, with 15 bases between the two ends. CDR1 and CDR2 from the germline V gene are MDHEN and SYDVKM. The CDR3 is 14 amino acids. As DNA, the CDR3 is TGTGCCAGCAAGACGGGGGGCAGTCCCTACGAGCAGTACTTC. This codes for CASKTGGSPYEQYF.

This chain links TRBV4-1 with TRBJ2-7; D perhaps matches TRBD1 (7 bases). Germline V CDR1 and CDR2: MGHRA, YSYEKL. Trimming left V 5 bases short and J 7 bases short, with 18 bases between. The CDR3 loop spans 14 amino acids. The DNA for the CDR3 is TGCGCCAGCAGCAGAGGAGGGGGCTTTTTAGAGCAGTACTTC. Translation gives CASSRGGGFLEQYF.

V is TRBV7-9 and J is TRBJ2-3; 9 bases align to TRBD2. Germline V gene sequence: CDR1 SEHNR, CDR2 FQNEAQ (reference sequence). V shed 0 bases, J shed 0 bases, and the junction held 4 bases outside the gene matches. The CDR3 spans 17 residues. CDR3 nucleotide sequence: TGTGCCAGCAGCTTAGCGGTGACTAGCGGAAGCACAGATACGCAGTATTTT. Translated, it gives CASSLAVTSGSTDTQYF.

V usage is TRBV7-8 and J usage is TRBJ1-4, with TRBD1 identical over 8 bases. CDR1 is SGHVS, CDR2 FQNEAQ, per germline. Trimming cost V 5 bases and J 4 bases; bases outside gene matches: 9. The CDR3 contains 16 residues. CDR3 residues: CASSTMGQASNEKLFF. CDR3 DNA sequence: TGTGCCAGCAGCACGATGGGACAGGCCAGTAATGAAAAACTGTTTTTT.

The V call is TRBV29-1, the J call TRBJ2-3; TRBD1 agrees at 9 bases. In germline, CDR1 is SQVTM, CDR2 ANQGSEA. This CDR3 spans 15 amino acids. After removal of 6 bases from V and 4 bases from J, the junction contained 11 bases not matched to a gene. Written as DNA, the CDR3 is TGCAGCGTCCGCCCCGGGACAGGGTATCCAGATACGCAGTATTTT. Protein sequence: CSVRPGTGYPDTQYF.

The genes are TRBV28 and TRBJ1-5, with D possibly matching TRBD1 (6 bases). CDR3 size: 16 residues. The germline CDR1 and CDR2 sequences are MDHEN and SYDVKM. V was pared by 9 bases and J by 4 bases, with 22 bases between. This CDR3 reads CASTGAGAFGNQPQHF. CDR3 nucleotides: TGTGCCAGTACTGGGGCGGGGGCATTTGGGAATCAGCCCCAGCATTTT.

The chain is built from TRBV19 and TRBJ2-5; a weak D match, TRBD2 (7 bases). The V end lost 5 bases, the J end lost 7 bases, and 17 bases lay between the germline ends. Germline CDR1 is LNHDA and CDR2 is SQIVND (reference sequence). The length of the CDR3 is 14 residues. The CDR3 nucleotides are TGTGCCAGTAGTTGGTTGGCGGGGGCGGGGACCCAGTACTTC. Protein: CASSWLAGAGTQYF.

The chain carries TRBV27 and TRBJ1-5; unclear D gene. The germline V gene has CDR1 MNHEY and CDR2 SMNVEV (reference sequence). This CDR3 has 17 amino acids. The V end lost 2 bases, the J end lost 2 bases, and 16 bases lay between the germline ends. The CDR3 bases are TGTGCCAGCAGTTTACACCGCGGGGTTTCGGGCAATCAGCCCCAGCATTTT. Translated, it gives CASSLHRGVSGNQPQHF.

In nucleotides, the CDR3 is TGCGCCAGCAGCCCAGGGGCGGGAGGGACAGATACGCAGTATTTT. Its translation is CASSPGAGGTDTQYF. This chain connects TRBV5-1 to TRBJ2-3; TRBD2 aligns across 9 bases. Germline CDR1 and CDR2: SGHRS and YFSETQ. This CDR3 is 15 amino acids long. V shed 4 bases, J shed 3 bases, and the junction held 6 bases outside the gene matches. Supplemented by reference TRBV5-1 and TRBJ2-3, the full variable domain reads KAGVTQTPRYLIKTRGQQVTLSCSPISGHRSVSWYQQTPGQGLQFLFEYFSETQRNKGNFPGRFSGRQFSNSRSEMNVSTLELGDSALYLCASSPGAGGTDTQYFGPGTRLTVL.

The rearrangement uses TRBV9 and TRBJ2-7; the match to TRBD2 covers 9 bases. Per the germline V gene, CDR1 is SGDLS and CDR2 is YYNGEE. V lost 1 base and J lost 7; bases outside the gene matches: 12. There are 16 residues in the CDR3. The CDR3 loop is CASSVNVVAGVGEQYF. The CDR3 nucleotides read TGTGCCAGCAGCGTAAACGTGGTAGCGGGAGTGGGTGAGCAGTACTTC. Based on the CDR3 plus reference TRBV9 and TRBJ2-7, the full variable domain is DSGVTQTPKHLITATGQRVTLRCSPRSGDLSVYWYQQSLDQGLQFLIQYYNGEERAKGNILERFSAQQFPDLHSELNLSSLELGDSALYFCASSVNVVAGVGEQYFGPGTRLTVT.

The V call is TRBV12-5, the J call TRBJ1-2; TRBD1 might be the D (6 bases). Per the germline V gene, CDR1 is LGHNT and CDR2 is FRNRAP. This CDR3 has 18 residues. V was trimmed by 5 bases and J by 2 bases, leaving 24 bases between them. CDR3 coding DNA: TGTGCTAGTGGTCTAAACTTCAGGGGTCCAGGGGTAAACTATGGCTACACCTTC. Its translation: CASGLNFRGPGVNYGYTF.

Of note for this clone: The same CDR3 arises from other DNA sequences in this sample as well. In nucleotides, the CDR3 is TGTGCCAGTACCAAGGCAGGGGGCTACGAGCAGTACTTC. Protein product: CASTKAGGYEQYF. The chain links TRBV12-3 or TRBV12-4 to TRBJ2-7, with 7 nucleotides matching TRBD1. With V trimmed by 9 bases and J by 3 bases, 8 bases remained unmatched. This CDR3 comprises 13 residues.

The V gene is TRBV7-2, the J gene TRBJ1-5; possibly TRBD1 for D (5 bases). This CDR3 is built from 14 residues. V lost 5 bases and J 9 bases, leaving 17 bases between the germline ends. Germline assignment: CDR1 SGHTA and CDR2 FQGNSA. As DNA, the CDR3 is TGTGCCAGCAGCCCCGACAGCTCTAGAATGCCCCAGCATTTT. This encodes CASSPDSSRMPQHF.

In its sample, this clone was seen once. The V and J genes are TRBV5-6 and TRBJ2-1, with 8 bases fitting TRBD1. Germline CDR1 SGHDT, CDR2 YYEEEE. V trimming: 4 bases; J trimming: 3 bases; junction bases outside the gene matches: 12. The CDR3 covers 17 residues. CDR3 nucleotides: TGTGCCAGCAGCGTGACAGGGGCCACAATCGTCTACAATGAGCAGTTCTTC. The encoded protein is CASSVTGATIVYNEQFF.

The genes are TRBV27 and TRBJ2-1; 8 bases match TRBD2. Trimming cost V 5 bases and J 2 bases; bases outside gene matches: 5. Germline CDR1 reads MNHEY; CDR2 reads SMNVEV (reference sequence). The CDR3 loop spans 15 amino acids. CDR3 sequence reads: CASSISGTPYNEQFF. CDR3 bases: TGTGCCAGCAGTATTAGCGGGACACCCTACAATGAGCAGTTCTTC.

This chain connects TRBV20-1 to TRBJ2-5, with TRBD2 identical over 8 bases. The CDR3 is 12 residues long. The germline CDR1 and CDR2 sequences are DFQATT and SNEGSKA (reference sequence). Trimming cost V 3 bases and J 4 bases; bases outside gene matches: 1. The CDR3 DNA reads as TGCAGTGCTAGTACTAGCGGAGAGACCCAGTACTTC. Its protein product is CSASTSGETQYF.

The V gene is TRBV20-1, the J gene TRBJ2-7; TRBD1 aligns across 11 bases. This CDR3 region has 15 residues. The germline V gene has CDR1 DFQATT and CDR2 SNEGSKA (reference sequence). Trimming cost V 3 bases and J 6 bases; bases outside gene matches: 10. The CDR3 DNA is TGCAGTGCTAGTAGATTTAGCGGGACAGGGGGCGAGCAGTACTTC. Amino acid sequence: CSASRFSGTGGEQYF.

The chain combines TRBV7-2 with TRBJ1-5, with D maybe TRBD1 (6 bases). The CDR3 totals 16 residues. Deletions cut 0 bases from V and 2 bases from J, with 11 bases between. CDR1 is SGHTA, CDR2 FQGNSA, per germline. The CDR3 coding sequence is TGTGCCAGCAGCTTAGCGTCCCACAGGGGCAATCAGCCCCAGCATTTT. The encoded protein is CASSLASHRGNQPQHF.

This clone was recorded once. The V gene is TRBV6-5, the J gene TRBJ1-4; D call uncertain. In germline, CDR1 is MNHEY, CDR2 SVGAGI. V lost 2 bases to trimming and J lost 2 bases, with 9 bases between them. The CDR3 is made up of 15 amino acids. The CDR3 DNA reads as TGTGCCAGCAGTTACGATAGACTGACTAATGAAAAACTGTTTTTT. Its protein product is CASSYDRLTNEKLFF.

The chain carries TRBV6-2 or TRBV6-3 and TRBJ1-3, with D uncertain. The CDR3 loop spans 13 amino acids. Germline loops: CDR1 MNHEY, CDR2 SVGEGT. V lost 5 bases and J lost 0, with 5 bases in between. The CDR3 DNA sequence: TGTGCCAGCAGTCAGATCTCTGGAAACACCATATATTTT. The encoded protein is CASSQISGNTIYF.

CDR3 sequence reads: CSVNLRQGGVGYTF. In DNA form, the CDR3 reads TGCAGCGTAAACCTAAGACAGGGGGGAGTTGGCTACACCTTC. The V gene is TRBV29-1, the J gene TRBJ1-2; 9 bases match TRBD1. The V and J ends lost 6 bases and 7 bases, in that order; junction bases with no gene match: 12. Germline CDR1 is SQVTM and CDR2 is ANQGSEA. The length of the CDR3 is 14 residues.

The chain employs TRBV12-3 or TRBV12-4 and TRBJ1-1; no clear D. The CDR3 consists of 13 residues. V gave up 5 bases and J gave up 3 bases, with 10 bases separating them. CDR3 residues: CASSRTSDTEAFF. DNA of the CDR3: TGTGCCAGCAGTAGGACTTCGGACACTGAAGCTTTCTTT.

The J gene is TRBJ1-3, the V gene TRBV30, with a possible D match to TRBD1 (6 bases). This CDR3 has 15 amino acids. The germline V and J ends were trimmed by 2 bases and 5 bases, with 16 bases remaining between them. Looked up from germline, CDR1 is GTSNPN and CDR2 is SVGIG (reference sequence). The CDR3 DNA reads as TGTGCCTGGAGTCCCCCAGGGGATAGGCGAAACACCATATATTTT. Amino acids: CAWSPPGDRRNTIYF.

The chain couples TRBV10-3 to TRBJ2-1, with 11 bases aligning to TRBD1. V was clipped by 6 bases and J by 7 bases; unmatched bases: 5. The length of the CDR3 is 14 residues. Germline loops: CDR1 ENHRY, CDR2 SYGVKD. The CDR3 nucleotides are TGTGCCATCAGATCCGGACAGGGGGCAAATGAGCAGTTCTTC. Translated: CAIRSGQGANEQFF.

The chain is built from TRBV7-9 and TRBJ1-1, with a weak D call TRBD1 (6 bases). The CDR3 totals 13 residues. V lost 4 bases and J 4 bases, leaving 10 bases between the germline ends. The germline gives CDR1 SEHNR, CDR2 FQNEAQ (reference sequence). This CDR3 is CASSYGQLTEAFF. The CDR3, as DNA: TGTGCCAGCAGCTACGGACAGCTCACTGAAGCTTTCTTT.

The chain has TRBV9 and TRBJ2-2; tentatively, D is TRBD2 (6 bases). This CDR3 is 16 amino acids long. Trimming left V 0 bases short and J 2 bases short, with 11 bases between. CDR1 SGDLS and CDR2 YYNGEE come from the germline V gene. The CDR3 sequence is CASSVDWAGNTGELFF. DNA for the CDR3: TGTGCCAGCAGCGTAGACTGGGCGGGAAACACCGGGGAGCTGTTTTTT. The whole variable domain, remainder taken from reference TRBV9 and TRBJ2-2, is DSGVTQTPKHLITATGQRVTLRCSPRSGDLSVYWYQQSLDQGLQFLIQYYNGEERAKGNILERFSAQQFPDLHSELNLSSLELGDSALYFCASSVDWAGNTGELFFGEGSRLTVL.

The chain carries TRBV2 and TRBJ1-4; 8 bases fit TRBD1. J gave up 3 bases and V 2 bases, and 2 bases lay outside the gene matches. In germline, CDR1 is SNHLY, CDR2 FYNNEI. The CDR3 spans 15 residues. The CDR3 DNA reads as TGTGCCAGCAGTGAAACAGGGGGGGCTAATGAAAAACTGTTTTTT. Protein product: CASSETGGANEKLFF.

The rearrangement links TRBV3-1 (or the pseudogene TRBV3-2) to TRBJ2-7, with D tentatively TRBD2 (6 bases). The V end was cut by 3 bases, the J end by 3 bases, with 9 bases between. This CDR3 contains 13 residues. CDR1 LGHDT and CDR2 YNNKEL come from the germline V gene (reference sequence). The CDR3: CASSHPTSYEQYF. Here the CDR3 DNA reads TGTGCCAGCAGCCACCCGACTAGCTACGAGCAGTACTTC.